The rows below give T cell receptor beta chains drawn from one sample of a study of beta chain features in type 1 diabetes. The method was immunoSEQ multiplex PCR; TCRdb's version includes in-frame clones alone and lacks a portion of them. The sample carries some 190,000 clones, less than 9.5% recorded once. The sequencing sample was made of central memory CD4+ T cells from blood. These receptors originate from a woman between 40 and 55 years old with type 1 diabetes. Each CDR3 is given with its conserved first and last residue. Each record gives: V gene, J gene, clone size, D gene, CDR3 protein, CDR3 DNA. The D gene is left open where the match is weak. Size values are once, few and many counts, or a class for expanded clones, and some rows have none.

TRBV7-9	TRBJ1-4	-	TRBD1	CASSSDRGHGEKLFF	TGTGCCAGCAGCTCTGACAGGGGGCATGGAGAAAAACTGTTTTTT
TRBV18	TRBJ1-1	-	TRBD1	CASSRDSPTGAFF	TGTGCCAGCTCACGGGACAGTCCTACAGGGGCTTTCTTT
TRBV10-3	TRBJ2-3	-	-	CAISESPDTQYF	TGTGCCATCAGTGAGAGCCCAGATACGCAGTATTTT
TRBV14	TRBJ1-2	few	TRBD1	CASSRGQDYGYTF	TGTGCCAGCAGCCGCGGACAGGACTATGGCTACACCTTC
TRBV7-2	TRBJ2-1	-	TRBD2	CASSLALTGGPNEQFF	TGTGCCAGCAGCTTAGCGCTGACGGGAGGGCCAAATGAGCAGTTCTTC
TRBV4-3	TRBJ1-6	few	-	CASSQEEGRNSPLHF	TGCGCCAGCAGCCAAGAAGAGGGCAGAAATTCACCCCTCCACTTT
TRBV4-3	TRBJ2-5	-	TRBD2	CASSQARLAGQETQYF	TGCGCCAGCAGCCAGGCCCGGCTAGCGGGGCAAGAGACCCAGTACTTC
TRBV4-2	TRBJ1-5	-	-	CASSQDRREEQPQHF	TGTGCCAGCAGCCAAGATAGAAGGGAGGAACAGCCCCAGCATTTT
TRBV30	TRBJ2-2	few	TRBD1	CAWSPGQGGAGELFF	TGTGCCTGGAGTCCGGGACAGGGTGGGGCCGGGGAGCTGTTTTTT
TRBV5-1	TRBJ1-2	few	-	CASRDTDYGYTF	TGCGCCAGCAGGGACACCGACTATGGCTACACCTTC
TRBV6-5	TRBJ1-1	-	-	CASSYPAGSNTEAFF	TGTGCCAGCAGTTACCCAGCCGGGAGCAACACTGAAGCTTTCTTT
TRBV25-1	TRBJ1-4	few	TRBD1	CASSVSGTGNEKLFF	TGTGCCAGCAGTGTCTCCGGGACAGGGAATGAAAAACTGTTTTTT
TRBV18	TRBJ1-1	-	-	CASSPIRDSEAFF	TGTGCCAGCTCACCAATCAGGGATAGTGAAGCTTTCTTT
TRBV25-1	TRBJ1-3	-	TRBD1	CASSGTGGNGNTIYF	TGTGCCAGCAGCGGGACAGGGGGAAATGGAAACACCATATATTTT
TRBV7-7	TRBJ2-5	-	-	CASSLGGGNFQETQYF	TGTGCTAGCAGCTTAGGGGGAGGGAACTTTCAAGAGACCCAGTACTTC
TRBV11-2	TRBJ2-7	-	-	CASSLEEGAIYEQYF	TGTGCCAGCAGCTTAGAGGAGGGGGCCATCTACGAGCAGTACTTC
TRBV29-1	TRBJ1-2	-	-	CSVGARGYGYTF	TGCAGCGTTGGGGCTAGGGGTTATGGCTACACCTTC
TRBV27	TRBJ1-2	few	-	CASKVIGGSNYGYTF	TGTGCCAGCAAGGTTATAGGAGGTTCTAACTATGGCTACACCTTC
TRBV9	TRBJ2-1	few	TRBD2	CASSVAVGGGSYNEQFF	TGTGCCAGCAGCGTAGCAGTGGGCGGGGGTTCCTACAATGAGCAGTTCTTC
TRBV29-1	TRBJ2-5	few	TRBD1	CSAPGQGQETQYF	TGCAGCGCCCCGGGACAGGGACAAGAGACCCAGTACTTC
TRBV11-2	TRBJ2-3	few	TRBD2	CASSRGLAGLGAGTDTQYF	TGTGCCAGCAGCCGCGGACTAGCGGGGTTAGGGGCTGGCACAGATACGCAGTATTTT
TRBV7-3	TRBJ1-1	few	-	CASSPGGLEAFF	TGTGCCAGCAGCCCCGGTGGACTAGAAGCTTTCTTT
TRBV7-8	TRBJ2-7	many	-	CASRIGGQSYEQYF	TGTGCCAGCAGGATAGGCGGGCAGTCCTACGAGCAGTACTTC
TRBV2	TRBJ2-7	few	TRBD1	CASSGTGKWQYF	TGTGCCAGCAGCGGGACAGGGAAGTGGCAGTACTTC
TRBV29-1	TRBJ1-2	many	-	CSVEVSPGYGYTF	TGCAGCGTTGAAGTCTCCCCCGGGTATGGCTACACCTTC
TRBV7-9	TRBJ2-7	-	-	CASSSDSEQYF	TGTGCCAGCAGCTCAGATTCCGAGCAGTACTTC
TRBV18	TRBJ2-7	few	-	CASSPLGLLSYEQYF	TGTGCCAGCTCACCATTGGGACTCCTCTCCTACGAGCAGTACTTC
TRBV23-1	TRBJ1-4	few	TRBD1	CASRGRGELTDEKLFF	TGCGCCAGCAGAGGCAGGGGGGAATTAACAGATGAAAAACTGTTTTTT
TRBV9	TRBJ2-5	-	TRBD2	CASNSGSSGAGMSETQYF	TGTGCCAGCAACTCGGGGTCTAGCGGGGCGGGGATGAGTGAGACCCAGTACTTC
TRBV30	TRBJ1-1	-	TRBD1	CAWSGYRGRTEAFF	TGTGCCTGGAGTGGCTACAGGGGGCGCACTGAAGCTTTCTTT
TRBV5-1	TRBJ1-1	once	TRBD1	CASSLEGTGDTEAFF	TGCGCCAGCAGCTTAGAAGGGACAGGGGACACTGAAGCTTTCTTT
TRBV4-2	TRBJ1-3	-	-	CASSQALQGSSGNTIYF	TGTGCCAGCAGCCAAGCACTCCAGGGGAGCTCTGGAAACACCATATATTTT
TRBV7-2	TRBJ2-7	few	TRBD1	CASSRGQAPGEQYF	TGTGCCAGCAGCCGGGGACAGGCTCCAGGCGAGCAGTACTTC
TRBV14	TRBJ2-3	few	-	CASSQGRSRTDTQYF	TGTGCCAGCAGCCAAGGGAGGAGTCGCACAGATACGCAGTATTTT
TRBV11-2	TRBJ1-5	-	TRBD1	CASSPGTGSNQPQHF	TGTGCCAGCAGCCCCGGGACAGGGAGCAATCAGCCCCAGCATTTT
TRBV7-2	TRBJ2-1	few	TRBD2	CASRPSGSGYNEQFF	TGTGCCAGCAGACCTAGCGGGAGTGGCTACAATGAGCAGTTCTTC
TRBV30	TRBJ2-2	few	-	CAWTVRVVGELFF	TGTGCCTGGACCGTTAGAGTTGTCGGGGAGCTGTTTTTT
TRBV29-1	TRBJ2-7	few	-	CSVVGHQSSYEQYF	TGCAGCGTTGTGGGACATCAGAGCTCCTACGAGCAGTACTTC
TRBV6-5	TRBJ2-3	-	-	CASSYSTEDSTDTQYF	TGTGCCAGCAGTTACTCAACGGAGGATAGCACAGATACGCAGTATTTT
TRBV28	TRBJ1-1	few	-	CASSSPSDGQNVFF	TGTGCCAGCAGCTCGCCCTCCGACGGACAAAATGTGTTCTTT
TRBV4-2	TRBJ2-2	-	TRBD2	CASSRLLLTSGSGELFF	TGTGCCAGCAGCCGTTTGTTGCTGACTAGCGGGAGCGGGGAGCTGTTTTTT
TRBV7-9	TRBJ2-6	-	TRBD2	CASSPGGAGANVLTF	TGTGCCAGCAGCCCCGGGGGGGCTGGGGCCAACGTCCTGACTTTC
TRBV7-9	TRBJ1-6	-	-	CASSSGPTPLHF	TGTGCCAGCAGTTCAGGGCCAACACCCCTCCACTTT
TRBV10-3	TRBJ1-2	-	TRBD1	CAISESGAGGRPGYGYTF	TGTGCCATCAGTGAGTCGGGGGCAGGGGGCCGCCCTGGCTATGGCTACACCTTC
TRBV7-3	TRBJ1-6	-	TRBD1	CASSQTGLEPLHF	TGTGCCAGCAGTCAGACAGGGTTGGAACCCCTCCACTTT
TRBV5-1	TRBJ1-1	few	TRBD1	CASSQGQTGPEAFF	TGCGCCAGCAGCCAGGGACAGACGGGCCCTGAAGCTTTCTTT
TRBV29-1	TRBJ1-6	-	-	CSVAVERNSPLHF	TGCAGCGTCGCGGTCGAGAGAAACTCACCCCTCCACTTT
TRBV5-5	TRBJ1-2	few	-	CASSITGYGYTF	TGTGCCAGCAGCATTACAGGGTATGGCTACACCTTC